Listed below are T cell receptor beta chains from one sample, sequenced in a study of PD-1 blockade in classical Hodgkin lymphoma. Method: immunoSEQ multiplex PCR; TCRdb's copy keeps in-frame clones and lacks some. Found here are about 97,000 clones, 75% to 90% of them singletons; the top ten hold under 8%. Sequences were derived from peripheral blood mononuclear cells (PBMCs), sampled before the second cycle of nivolumab. All receptors derive from a human donor with classical Hodgkin lymphoma. CDR3s include the opening cysteine and the closing phenylalanine or tryptophan. The order of the fields is V gene, clone size, J gene, CDR3 length, D gene, CDR3 protein, CDR3 DNA. A D gene is named only where the DNA matches it firmly. A row's size may be missing; if present it is once, few, many or a size class.

>TRBV5-1|once|TRBJ2-7|16|TRBD2
CASSLAGRGISYEQYF
TGCGCCAGCAGCTTAGCAGGGAGGGGTATCTCCTACGAGCAGTACTTC
>TRBV6-1|-|TRBJ1-3|15|-
CASSDVGNSGNTIYF
TGTGCCAGCAGTGACGTCGGGAACTCTGGAAACACCATATATTTT
>TRBV7-8|-|TRBJ1-3|17|-
CASSLVSPFSSGNTIYF
TGTGCCAGCAGCTTAGTGAGCCCCTTTAGCTCTGGAAACACCATATATTTT
>TRBV30|-|TRBJ2-1|18|TRBD2
CAWSLFRLAGGRYNEQFF
TGTGCCTGGAGTTTATTCCGACTAGCGGGGGGGCGTTACAATGAGCAGTTCTTC
>TRBV10-1|-|TRBJ1-1|16|-
CASSEWVGAADTEAFF
TGCGCCAGCAGTGAGTGGGTGGGGGCCGCAGACACTGAAGCTTTCTTT
>TRBV6-6|-|TRBJ1-3|15|-
CASSFTGSSGNTIYF
TGTGCCAGCAGTTTCACAGGGAGCTCTGGAAACACCATATATTTT
>TRBV2|-|TRBJ2-2|17|TRBD2
CASSWIAGVGAPGELFF
TGTGCCAGCAGTTGGATTGCGGGGGTAGGAGCTCCCGGGGAGCTGTTTTTT
>TRBV7-2|-|TRBJ1-2|15|-
CASSLFGEQGGGYTF
TGTGCCAGCAGCTTATTCGGGGAACAGGGTGGAGGCTACACCTTC
>TRBV7-2|-|TRBJ2-4|16|-
CASSLVLALAKNIQYF
TGTGCCAGCAGCTTAGTCCTGGCACTAGCCAAAAACATTCAGTACTTC
>TRBV14|-|TRBJ1-2|14|-
CASSHLRGEEGYTF
TGTGCCAGCAGCCACCTAAGAGGGGAAGAAGGCTACACCTTC
>TRBV9|-|TRBJ2-1|15|-
CASSVATGLYNEQFF
TGTGCCAGCAGCGTAGCGACCGGCCTGTACAATGAGCAGTTCTTC
>TRBV6-1|once|TRBJ2-3|18|-
CASSAQDFSSFSTDTQYF
TGTGCCAGCAGTGCGCAGGATTTTTCCTCTTTTAGCACAGATACGCAGTATTTT
>TRBV25-1|-|TRBJ2-6|17|TRBD2
CASETSGGASGANVLTF
TGTGCCAGCGAAACTAGCGGGGGGGCCTCTGGGGCCAACGTCCTGACTTTC
>TRBV28|-|TRBJ2-3|16|TRBD2
CASSPALLAGTDTQYF
TGTGCCAGCAGTCCTGCCCTCCTAGCGGGGACAGATACGCAGTATTTT
>TRBV4-1|-|TRBJ2-7|14|-
CASSHDGSSYEQYF
TGCGCCAGCAGCCACGACGGCAGCTCCTACGAGCAGTACTTC
>TRBV27|-|TRBJ1-5|13|-
CASSPRVNQPQHF
TGTGCCAGCAGTCCTCGGGTAAATCAGCCCCAGCATTTT
>TRBV7-2|-|TRBJ1-5|16|-
CASSSVGGNSNQPQHF
TGTGCCAGCAGCTCAGTTGGTGGGAATAGCAATCAGCCCCAGCATTTT
>TRBV19|-|TRBJ1-1|15|-
CASMLGDAYDTEAFF
TGTGCCAGTATGTTGGGGGACGCGTACGACACTGAAGCTTTCTTT
>TRBV30|-|TRBJ1-2|11|TRBD1
CAWSVGTGGFF
TGTGCCTGGAGTGTAGGGACAGGGGGGTTCTTC
>TRBV4-2|-|TRBJ2-7|18|TRBD2
CASSQDRVWRGGFDEQYF
TGTGCCAGCAGCCAAGATAGAGTGTGGCGGGGGGGCTTTGACGAGCAGTACTTC
>TRBV5-1|once|TRBJ2-7|16|TRBD2
CASSKILAGGPNEQYF
TGCGCCAGCAGCAAAATCTTAGCGGGGGGGCCCAACGAGCAGTACTTC
>TRBV7-9|-|TRBJ1-2|13|-
CASSHTNSAGYTF
TGTGCCAGCAGCCATACGAACAGCGCGGGCTACACCTTC
>TRBV6-6|-|TRBJ1-2|15|TRBD1
CASSYSRQGGDGYTF
TGTGCCAGCAGTTACTCCCGACAGGGGGGCGATGGCTACACCTTC
>TRBV19|-|TRBJ1-6|14|-
CATEERADVSPLHF
TGTGCCACCGAGGAACGGGCCGATGTATCACCCCTCCACTTT
>TRBV18|-|TRBJ2-7|16|-
CASSLLERGNGYEQYF
TGTGCCAGCTCCCTCTTGGAAAGGGGTAATGGCTACGAGCAGTACTTC
>TRBV6-6|-|TRBJ2-7|13|-
CASLGAGTYEQYF
TGTGCCAGCCTTGGGGCGGGGACCTACGAGCAGTACTTC
>TRBV7-8|-|TRBJ2-4|16|TRBD1
CASSYGGQGTKNIQYF
TGTGCCAGCAGCTATGGGGGACAGGGTACCAAAAACATTCAGTACTTC
>TRBV30|-|TRBJ1-2|14|TRBD1
CAGTPGQGNDGYTF
TGTGCCGGGACGCCGGGACAGGGGAACGATGGCTACACCTTC
>TRBV30|-|TRBJ2-5|12|-
CASRGMAETQYF
TGTGCCTCCCGAGGGATGGCGGAGACCCAGTACTTC
>TRBV30|-|TRBJ2-5|15|TRBD1
CAWSVQGVPQETQYF
TGTGCCTGGAGTGTACAGGGGGTCCCCCAAGAGACCCAGTACTTC
>TRBV19|once|TRBJ2-5|15|TRBD2
CASSITSGVSETQYF
TGTGCCAGTAGTATTACTAGCGGTGTCTCCGAGACCCAGTACTTC
>TRBV15|-|TRBJ1-4|17|-
CATSRDQDPQEFGKLFF
TGTGCCACCAGCAGAGATCAGGACCCGCAGGAGTTTGGAAAACTGTTTTTT
>TRBV2|-|TRBJ2-3|13|-
CASSGTRADTQYF
TGTGCCAGCAGTGGCACTCGGGCTGATACGCAGTATTTT
>TRBV5-1|-|TRBJ1-1|17|-
CASSLGQGGNSNTEAFF
TGCGCCAGCAGCTTGGGTCAGGGAGGGAACAGTAACACTGAAGCTTTCTTT
>TRBV18|-|TRBJ1-1|15|-
CASSPLLGLGTEAFF
TGTGCCAGCTCACCACTCTTGGGTTTGGGCACTGAAGCTTTCTTT
>TRBV27|-|TRBJ2-3|15|-
CASSLIALGADTQYF
TGTGCCAGCAGTTTAATTGCACTAGGAGCAGATACGCAGTATTTT
>TRBV7-9|-|TRBJ1-6|15|-
CALADGSSYNSPLHF
TGTGCCCTAGCCGACGGGAGCTCCTATAATTCACCCCTCCACTTT
>TRBV5-1|-|TRBJ2-7|17|TRBD1
CASSLGTGTGGSYEQYF
TGCGCCAGCAGCTTGGGGACCGGGACAGGGGGCTCCTACGAGCAGTACTTC
>TRBV7-2|-|TRBJ1-5|17|-
CASSLWFAGYSNQPQHF
TGTGCCAGCAGCTTATGGTTCGCGGGGTATAGCAATCAGCCCCAGCATTTT
>TRBV10-3|-|TRBJ2-4|13|-
CAKSSQATNIQYF
TGTGCCAAAAGCTCGCAGGCCACCAACATTCAGTACTTC
>TRBV7-2|-|TRBJ2-3|13|-
CASSPHRADTQYF
TGTGCCAGCAGCCCCCATCGCGCAGATACGCAGTATTTT
>TRBV5-1|-|TRBJ2-1|17|TRBD2
CASSLGTSGGAWNEQFF
TGCGCCAGCAGCTTGGGGACTAGCGGGGGGGCTTGGAATGAGCAGTTCTTC
>TRBV4-1|-|TRBJ2-4|15|-
CASSQGGSPKNIQYF
TGCGCCAGCAGCCAAGGGGGCTCGCCCAAAAACATTCAGTACTTC
>TRBV27|-|TRBJ2-5|13|-
CASSLLGGETQYF
TGTGCCAGCAGTTTACTAGGAGGGGAGACCCAGTACTTC
>TRBV21-1|-|TRBJ2-1|13|-
CASSFLGFDEQFF
TGTGCCAGCAGCTTCTTAGGATTCGATGAGCAGTTCTTC
>TRBV15|-|TRBJ2-2|12|-
CATKQDTGELFF
TGTGCCACGAAACAGGACACCGGGGAGCTGTTTTTT
>TRBV6-1|-|TRBJ1-1|14|-
CASRADRLGTEAFF
TGTGCCAGCAGAGCTGACAGGCTGGGGACTGAAGCTTTCTTT
>TRBV11-3|-|TRBJ2-1|14|TRBD1
CASSKGQGANEQFF
TGTGCCAGCAGCAAGGGACAGGGGGCGAATGAGCAGTTCTTC
>TRBV25-1|-|TRBJ2-7|17|TRBD1
CASSERATGTGGGEQYF
TGTGCCAGCAGTGAAAGAGCCACCGGGACAGGGGGCGGCGAGCAGTACTTC
>TRBV9|-|TRBJ2-2|15|TRBD2
CASSVVSGVTGELFF
TGTGCCAGCAGCGTAGTCAGCGGGGTGACCGGGGAGCTGTTTTTT
>TRBV7-9|-|TRBJ1-6|13|TRBD1
CASRFTGVSPLHF
TGTGCCAGCAGGTTTACAGGGGTATCACCCCTCCACTTT
>TRBV5-6|-|TRBJ1-2|11|-
CASSEGDGYTF
TGTGCCAGCAGCGAGGGGGATGGCTACACCTTC
>TRBV5-6|-|TRBJ2-1|12|-
CASSFGTDEQFF
TGTGCCAGCAGCTTCGGTACGGATGAGCAGTTCTTC